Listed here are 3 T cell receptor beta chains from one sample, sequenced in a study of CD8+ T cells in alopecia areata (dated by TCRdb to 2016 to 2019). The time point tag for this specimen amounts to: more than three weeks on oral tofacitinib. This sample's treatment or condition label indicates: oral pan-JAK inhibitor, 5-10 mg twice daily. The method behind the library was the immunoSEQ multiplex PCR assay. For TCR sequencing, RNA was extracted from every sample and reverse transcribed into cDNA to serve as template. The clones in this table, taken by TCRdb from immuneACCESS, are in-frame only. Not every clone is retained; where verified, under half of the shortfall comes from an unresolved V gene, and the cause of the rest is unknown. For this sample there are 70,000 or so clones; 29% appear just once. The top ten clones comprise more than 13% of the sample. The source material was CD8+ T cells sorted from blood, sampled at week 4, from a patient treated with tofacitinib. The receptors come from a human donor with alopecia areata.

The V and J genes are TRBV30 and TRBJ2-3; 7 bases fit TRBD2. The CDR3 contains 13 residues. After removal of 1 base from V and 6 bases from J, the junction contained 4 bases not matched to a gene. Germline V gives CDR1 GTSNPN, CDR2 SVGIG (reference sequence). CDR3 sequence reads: CAWSAREFDTQYF. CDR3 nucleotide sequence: TGTGCCTGGAGTGCGCGGGAGTTCGATACGCAGTATTTT.

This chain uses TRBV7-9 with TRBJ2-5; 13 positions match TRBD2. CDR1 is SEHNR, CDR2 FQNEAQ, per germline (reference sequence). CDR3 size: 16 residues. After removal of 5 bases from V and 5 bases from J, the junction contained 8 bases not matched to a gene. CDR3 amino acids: CASSTTSGRAWETQYF. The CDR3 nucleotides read TGTGCCAGCAGCACCACTAGCGGGAGGGCCTGGGAGACCCAGTACTTC.

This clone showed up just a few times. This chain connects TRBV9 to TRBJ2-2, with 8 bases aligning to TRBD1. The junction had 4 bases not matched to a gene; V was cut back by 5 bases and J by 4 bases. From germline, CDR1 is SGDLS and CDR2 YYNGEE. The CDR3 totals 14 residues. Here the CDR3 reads CASRPGGITGELFF. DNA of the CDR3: TGTGCCAGCAGGCCAGGGGGCATCACCGGGGAGCTGTTTTTT.